This passage covers 8 T cell receptor beta chains from one sample sequenced in a study of cytomegalovirus exposure and HLA in healthy donors. PCR used 60 Vbeta primers and 13 Jbeta primers. Clones were sequenced by immunoSEQ multiplex PCR, and TCRdb holds only the in-frame ones, with some missing. The table lists approximately 120,000 clones, approximately 80% of them singletons. Sequencing was done on a sample of PBMCs. The receptors shown here come from a middle-aged man in good health and CMV-seronegative.

The chain recombines TRBV27 with TRBJ2-1, with a possible D match to TRBD1 (5 bases). Germline loops: CDR1 MNHEY, CDR2 SMNVEV (reference sequence). The V end lost 7 bases, the J end lost 3 bases, and 13 bases lay between the germline ends. This CDR3 comprises 14 residues. As DNA, the CDR3 is TGTGCCAGCACCGTACTGGGGCTCTACAATGAGCAGTTCTTC. This codes for CASTVLGLYNEQFF.

Regarding this clone: One junction end does not reproduce the germline sequence, and a read error may be involved. The chain combines TRBV2 with TRBJ1-2; no firm D call. The CDR3 covers 14 residues. Germline V gives CDR1 SNHLY, CDR2 FYNNEI. The DNA for the CDR3 is TGTGCCAGCAGTGAAGCTCAGGCCGACTATGGCTGCACCTTC. Its translation is CASSEAQADYGCTF.

This chain links TRBV29-1 with TRBJ1-1; weak D call: TRBD1 (6 bases). V gave up 4 bases and J gave up 8 bases, with 14 bases separating them. CDR3 length: 12 amino acids. CDR1 and CDR2 from the germline V gene are SQVTM and ANQGSEA. For the CDR3, the DNA is TGCAGCGTTGTCACAGGGACCCCAGAAGCTTTCTTT. Translated: CSVVTGTPEAFF. The full variable domain, rest sourced from reference TRBV29-1 and TRBJ1-1, is SAVISQKPSRDICQRGTSLTIQCQVDSQVTMMFWYRQQPGQSLTLIATANQGSEATYESGFVIDKFPISRPNLTFSTLTVSNMSPEDSSIYLCSVVTGTPEAFFGQGTRLTVV.

This clone was detected only a few times. The chain recombines TRBV5-4 with TRBJ2-2; a possible D gene is TRBD1 (5 bases). Trimming took off 2 bases at V and 1 base at J, with 9 bases between the two ends. The CDR3 totals 15 residues. Germline V lookup: CDR1 SGHNT, CDR2 YYREEE (reference sequence). Here the CDR3 DNA reads TGTGCCAGCAGCTTCGGCAGGGAGAACACCGGGGAGCTGTTTTTT. The encoded protein is CASSFGRENTGELFF.

The rearrangement joins TRBV5-5 to TRBJ2-5, with unresolved D. Looked up from germline, CDR1 is SGHKS and CDR2 is YYEKEE (reference sequence). CDR3 length: 14 amino acids. Trimming pared 5 bases from V and 0 bases from J, leaving 11 bases between. For the CDR3, the DNA is TGTGCCAGCAGTGCTCGGTTAGACCAAGAGACCCAGTACTTC. Protein sequence: CASSARLDQETQYF.

The rearrangement joins TRBV10-3 to TRBJ2-1, with a possible D match to TRBD1 (8 bases). Germline CDR1 reads ENHRY; CDR2 reads SYGVKD. V lost 4 bases and J lost 6, with 16 bases in between. This CDR3 is built from 15 residues. In DNA form, the CDR3 reads TGTGCCATCAGTGTCGGACAGGGAGGGGTCAATGAGCAGTTCTTC. Encoded protein: CAISVGQGGVNEQFF.

This rearrangement joins TRBV29-1 to TRBJ2-7; no clear D gene. Germline V gives CDR1 SQVTM, CDR2 ANQGSEA. V was pared by 4 bases and J by 5 bases, with 9 bases between. The CDR3 has 11 amino acids. The CDR3 DNA reads TGCAGCGTTGTACTCCACGACGAGCAGTACTTC. The encoded protein is CSVVLHDEQYF.

V gene TRBV28 combines with J gene TRBJ1-4; perhaps TRBD1 as D (6 bases). The CDR3 is made up of 15 amino acids. Germline V CDR1 and CDR2: MDHEN, SYDVKM. V was shortened by 5 bases and J by 8 bases, with 18 bases between the two germline ends. This chain's CDR3 is CASSQASAGVEKLFF. CDR3 nucleotides: TGTGCCAGCAGTCAGGCCTCGGCAGGGGTCGAAAAACTGTTTTTT.